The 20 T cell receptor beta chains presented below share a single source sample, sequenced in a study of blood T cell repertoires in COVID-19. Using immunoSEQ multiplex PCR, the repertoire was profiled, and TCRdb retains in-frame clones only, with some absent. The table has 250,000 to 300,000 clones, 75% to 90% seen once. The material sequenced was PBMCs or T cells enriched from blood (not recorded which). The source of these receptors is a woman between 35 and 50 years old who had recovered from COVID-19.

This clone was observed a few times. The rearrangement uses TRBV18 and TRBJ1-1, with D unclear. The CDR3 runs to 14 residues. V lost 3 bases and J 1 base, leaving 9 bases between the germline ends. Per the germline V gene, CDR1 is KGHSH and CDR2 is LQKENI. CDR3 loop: CASSPVWANTEAFF. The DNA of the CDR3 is TGTGCCAGCTCACCGGTCTGGGCGAACACTGAAGCTTTCTTT.

CDR3: CASSVVGSGTGNEQFF. The CDR3 nucleotides are TGTGCCAGCAGCGTAGTGGGTAGCGGGACAGGGAATGAGCAGTTCTTC. V gene TRBV9 combines with J gene TRBJ2-1; a possible D gene is TRBD1 (9 bases). CDR3 length equals 16 residues. V lost 0 bases and J 7 bases, leaving 17 bases between the germline ends. In germline, CDR1 is SGDLS, CDR2 YYNGEE.

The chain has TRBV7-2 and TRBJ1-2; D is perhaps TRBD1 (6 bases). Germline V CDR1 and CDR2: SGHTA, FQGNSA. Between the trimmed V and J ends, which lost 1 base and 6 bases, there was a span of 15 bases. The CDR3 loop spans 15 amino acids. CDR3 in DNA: TGTGCCAGCAGCTTAGGATCAGGGGTCGCACATGGCTACACCTTC. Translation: CASSLGSGVAHGYTF.

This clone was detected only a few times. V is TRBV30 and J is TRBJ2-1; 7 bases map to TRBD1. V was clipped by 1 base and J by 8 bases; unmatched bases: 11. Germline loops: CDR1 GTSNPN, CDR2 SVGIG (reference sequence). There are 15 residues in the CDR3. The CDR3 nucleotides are TGTGCCTGGAGTGCGGGCCTTACAGGGGTGTATGAGCAGTTCTTC. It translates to CAWSAGLTGVYEQFF.

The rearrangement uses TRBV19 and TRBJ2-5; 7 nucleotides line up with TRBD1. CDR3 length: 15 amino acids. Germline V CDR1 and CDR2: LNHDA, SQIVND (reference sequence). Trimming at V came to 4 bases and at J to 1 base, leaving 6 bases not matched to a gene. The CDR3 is CASSSPYRGQETQYF. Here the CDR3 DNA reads TGTGCCAGTAGTAGTCCTTACAGGGGCCAAGAGACCCAGTACTTC.

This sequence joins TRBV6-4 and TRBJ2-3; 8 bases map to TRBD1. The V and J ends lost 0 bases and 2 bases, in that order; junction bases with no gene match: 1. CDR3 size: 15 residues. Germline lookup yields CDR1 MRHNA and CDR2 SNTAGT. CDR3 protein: CASSDSTGATDTQYF. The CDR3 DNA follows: TGTGCCAGCAGTGACTCGACAGGGGCCACAGATACGCAGTATTTT.

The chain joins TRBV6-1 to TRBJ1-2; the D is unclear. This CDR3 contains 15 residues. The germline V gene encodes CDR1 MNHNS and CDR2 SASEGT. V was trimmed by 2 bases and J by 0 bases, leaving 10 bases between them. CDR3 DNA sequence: TGTGCCAGCAGTGAATCCACAGCCACTAACTATGGCTACACCTTC. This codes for CASSESTATNYGYTF.

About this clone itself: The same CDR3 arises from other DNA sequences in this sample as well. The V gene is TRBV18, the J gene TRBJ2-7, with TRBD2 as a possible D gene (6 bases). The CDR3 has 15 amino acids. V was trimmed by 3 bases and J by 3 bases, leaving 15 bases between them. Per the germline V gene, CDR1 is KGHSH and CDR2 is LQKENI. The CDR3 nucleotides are TGTGCCAGCTCACCCGGGACTGGAGCGAACTACGAGCAGTACTTC. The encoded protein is CASSPGTGANYEQYF.

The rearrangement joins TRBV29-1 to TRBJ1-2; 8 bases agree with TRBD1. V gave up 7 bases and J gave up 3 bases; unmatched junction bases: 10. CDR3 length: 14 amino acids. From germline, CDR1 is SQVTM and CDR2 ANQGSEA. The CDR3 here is CSATHKQGDYGYTF. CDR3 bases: TGCAGCGCCACTCATAAACAGGGGGACTATGGCTACACCTTC. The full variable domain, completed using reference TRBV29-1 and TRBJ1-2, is SAVISQKPSRDICQRGTSLTIQCQVDSQVTMMFWYRQQPGQSLTLIATANQGSEATYESGFVIDKFPISRPNLTFSTLTVSNMSPEDSSIYLCSATHKQGDYGYTFGSGTRLTVV.

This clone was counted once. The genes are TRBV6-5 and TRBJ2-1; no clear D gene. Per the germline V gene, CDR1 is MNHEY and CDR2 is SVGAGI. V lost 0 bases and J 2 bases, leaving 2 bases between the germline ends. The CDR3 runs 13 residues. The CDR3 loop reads CASSYSTYNEQFF. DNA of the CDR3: TGTGCCAGCAGTTACTCTACCTACAATGAGCAGTTCTTC.

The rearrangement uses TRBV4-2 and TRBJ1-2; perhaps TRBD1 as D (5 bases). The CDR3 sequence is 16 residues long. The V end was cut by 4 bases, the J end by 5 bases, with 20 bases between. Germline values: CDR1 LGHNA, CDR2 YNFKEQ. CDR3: CASSLGDWQQLYGYTF. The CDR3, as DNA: TGTGCCAGCAGCCTAGGGGATTGGCAGCAGCTTTATGGCTACACCTTC.

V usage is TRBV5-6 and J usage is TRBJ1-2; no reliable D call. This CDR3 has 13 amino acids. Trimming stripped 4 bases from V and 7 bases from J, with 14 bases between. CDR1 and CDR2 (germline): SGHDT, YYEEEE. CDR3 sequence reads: CASSPGFTRGYTF. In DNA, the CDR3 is TGTGCCAGCAGCCCAGGCTTCACTCGTGGCTACACCTTC.

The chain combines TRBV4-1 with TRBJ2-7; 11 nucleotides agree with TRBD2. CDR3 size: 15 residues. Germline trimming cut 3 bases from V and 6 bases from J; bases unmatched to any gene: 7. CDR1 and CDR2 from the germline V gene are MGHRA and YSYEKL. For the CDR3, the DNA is TGCGCCAGCAGCCACCCGACTAGCGGGAAGTTCGAGCAGTACTTC. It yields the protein CASSHPTSGKFEQYF.

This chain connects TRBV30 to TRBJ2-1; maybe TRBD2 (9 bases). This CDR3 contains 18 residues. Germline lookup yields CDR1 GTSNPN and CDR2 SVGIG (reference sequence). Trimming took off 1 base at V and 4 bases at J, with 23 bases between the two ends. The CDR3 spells CAWSGGQVRLAGYNEQFF. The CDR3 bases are TGTGCCTGGAGTGGGGGACAGGTCCGGCTAGCGGGATACAATGAGCAGTTCTTC.

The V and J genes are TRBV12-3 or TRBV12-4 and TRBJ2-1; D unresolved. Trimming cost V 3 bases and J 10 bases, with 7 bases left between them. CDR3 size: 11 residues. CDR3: CASSLRQEQFF. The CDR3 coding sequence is TGTGCCAGCAGTTTGAGACAAGAGCAGTTCTTC.

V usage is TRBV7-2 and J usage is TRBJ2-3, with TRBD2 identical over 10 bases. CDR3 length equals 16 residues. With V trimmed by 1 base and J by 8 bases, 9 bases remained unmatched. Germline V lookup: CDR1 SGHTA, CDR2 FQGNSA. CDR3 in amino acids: CASSLVGAGGLGTQYF. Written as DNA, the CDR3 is TGTGCCAGCAGCTTAGTAGGAGCGGGGGGGCTTGGTACGCAGTATTTT.

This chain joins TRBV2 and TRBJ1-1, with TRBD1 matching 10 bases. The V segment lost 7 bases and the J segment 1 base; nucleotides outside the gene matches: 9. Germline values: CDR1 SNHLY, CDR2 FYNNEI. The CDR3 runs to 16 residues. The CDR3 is CASKGQGTLRNTEAFF. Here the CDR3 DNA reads TGTGCCAGCAAGGGACAGGGGACGCTACGGAACACTGAAGCTTTCTTT.

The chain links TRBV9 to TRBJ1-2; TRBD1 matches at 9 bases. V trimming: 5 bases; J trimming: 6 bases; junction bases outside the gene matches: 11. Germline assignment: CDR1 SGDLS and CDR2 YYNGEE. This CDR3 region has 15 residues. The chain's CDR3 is CASRRTGGSSHGYTF. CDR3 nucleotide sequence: TGTGCCAGCAGACGAACAGGGGGCTCTTCTCATGGCTACACCTTC. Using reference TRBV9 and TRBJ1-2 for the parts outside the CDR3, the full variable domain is DSGVTQTPKHLITATGQRVTLRCSPRSGDLSVYWYQQSLDQGLQFLIQYYNGEERAKGNILERFSAQQFPDLHSELNLSSLELGDSALYFCASRRTGGSSHGYTFGSGTRLTVV.

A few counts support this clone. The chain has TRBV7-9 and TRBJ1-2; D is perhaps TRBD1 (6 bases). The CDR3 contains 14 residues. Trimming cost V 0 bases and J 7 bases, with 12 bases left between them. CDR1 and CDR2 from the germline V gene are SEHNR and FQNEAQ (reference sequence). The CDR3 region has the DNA TGTGCCAGCAGCTTAGCCGGGCCAGGGGTTGGCTACACCTTC. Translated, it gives CASSLAGPGVGYTF. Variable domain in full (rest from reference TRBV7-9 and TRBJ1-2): DTGVSQNPRHKITKRGQNVTFRCDPISEHNRLYWYRQTLGQGPEFLTYFQNEAQLEKSRLLSDRFSAERPKGSFSTLEIQRTEQGDSAMYLCASSLAGPGVGYTFGSGTRLTVV.

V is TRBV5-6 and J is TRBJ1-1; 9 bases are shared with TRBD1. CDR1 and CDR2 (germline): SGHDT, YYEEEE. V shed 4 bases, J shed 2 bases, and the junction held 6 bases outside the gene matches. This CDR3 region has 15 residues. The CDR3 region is CASSTPGQGNTEAFF. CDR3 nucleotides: TGTGCCAGCAGCACGCCGGGACAGGGAAACACTGAAGCTTTCTTT.